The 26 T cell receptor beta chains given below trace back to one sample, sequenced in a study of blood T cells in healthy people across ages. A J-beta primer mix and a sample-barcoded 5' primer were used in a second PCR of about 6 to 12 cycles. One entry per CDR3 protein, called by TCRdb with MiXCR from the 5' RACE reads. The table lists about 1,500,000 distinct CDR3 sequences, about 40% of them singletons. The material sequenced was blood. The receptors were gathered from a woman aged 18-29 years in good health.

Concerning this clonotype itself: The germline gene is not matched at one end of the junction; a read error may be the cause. The CDR3 DNA sequence: TGCGCCAGCAGCCAGAGGGAAAGTACTAGCACAGGTACGCAGTATTTT. As protein: CASSQRESTSTGTQYF. This chain joins TRBV4-1 and TRBJ2-3; D is perhaps TRBD2 (6 bases). Per germline, CDR1 MGHRA and CDR2 YSYEKL. CDR3 length: 16 residues.

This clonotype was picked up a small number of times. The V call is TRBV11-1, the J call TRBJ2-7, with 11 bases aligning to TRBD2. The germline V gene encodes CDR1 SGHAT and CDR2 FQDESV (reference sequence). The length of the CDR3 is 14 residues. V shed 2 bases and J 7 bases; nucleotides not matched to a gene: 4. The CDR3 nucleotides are TGTGCCAGCAGCTTACTAGCGGGAGGAGGGGAGCAGTACTTC. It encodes CASSLLAGGGEQYF.

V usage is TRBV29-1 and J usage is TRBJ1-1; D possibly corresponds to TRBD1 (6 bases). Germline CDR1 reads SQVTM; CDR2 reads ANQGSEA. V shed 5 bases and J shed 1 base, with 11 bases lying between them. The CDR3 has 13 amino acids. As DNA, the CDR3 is TGCAGCGTTTATACAGGGAGGAACACTGAAGCTTTCTTT. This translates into CSVYTGRNTEAFF.

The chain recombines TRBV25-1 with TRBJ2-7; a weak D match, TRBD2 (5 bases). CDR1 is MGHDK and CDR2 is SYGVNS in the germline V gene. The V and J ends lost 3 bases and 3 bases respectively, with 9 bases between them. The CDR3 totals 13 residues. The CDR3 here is CASSERVLYEQYF. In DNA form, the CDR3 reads TGTGCCAGCAGTGAGCGGGTCCTCTACGAGCAGTACTTC.

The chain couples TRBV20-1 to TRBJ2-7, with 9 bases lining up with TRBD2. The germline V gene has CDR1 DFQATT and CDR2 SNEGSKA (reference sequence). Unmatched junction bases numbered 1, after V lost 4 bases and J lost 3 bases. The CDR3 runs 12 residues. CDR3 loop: CSAIAGVYEQYF. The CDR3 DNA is TGCAGTGCTATAGCGGGGGTCTACGAGCAGTACTTC.

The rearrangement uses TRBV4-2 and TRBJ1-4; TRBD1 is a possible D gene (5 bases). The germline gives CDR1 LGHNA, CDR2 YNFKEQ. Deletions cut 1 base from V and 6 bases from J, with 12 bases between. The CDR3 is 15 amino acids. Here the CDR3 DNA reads TGTGCCAGCAGCCAAGGGGGCGGGGTGGATGAAAAACTGTTTTTT. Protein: CASSQGGGVDEKLFF.

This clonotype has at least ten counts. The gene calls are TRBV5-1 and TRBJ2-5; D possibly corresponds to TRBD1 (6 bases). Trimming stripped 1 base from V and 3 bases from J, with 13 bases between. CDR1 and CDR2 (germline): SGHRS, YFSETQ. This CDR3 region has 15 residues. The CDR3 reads CASSLSPGVEETQYF. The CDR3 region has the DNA TGCGCCAGCAGCTTGTCGCCAGGGGTGGAAGAGACCCAGTACTTC.

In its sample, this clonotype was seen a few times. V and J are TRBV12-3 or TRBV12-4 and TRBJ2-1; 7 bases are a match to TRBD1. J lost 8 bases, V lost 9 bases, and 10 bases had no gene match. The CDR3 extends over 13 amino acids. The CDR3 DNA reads TGTGCCAGTAGGCAAGGGGGCGTGGATGAGCAGTTCTTC. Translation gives CASRQGGVDEQFF.

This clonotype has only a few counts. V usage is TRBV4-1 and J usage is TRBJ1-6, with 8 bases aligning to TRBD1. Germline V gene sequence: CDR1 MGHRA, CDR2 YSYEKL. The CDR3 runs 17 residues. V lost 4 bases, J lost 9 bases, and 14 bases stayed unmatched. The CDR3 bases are TGCGCCAGCAGCCTACCGGACAGGGCTTTTAGTCGTTCACCCCTCCACTTT. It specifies CASSLPDRAFSRSPLHF.

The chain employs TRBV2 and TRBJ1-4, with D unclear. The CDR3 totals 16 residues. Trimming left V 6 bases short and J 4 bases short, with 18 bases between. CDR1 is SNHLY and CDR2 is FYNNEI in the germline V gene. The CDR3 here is CASRSGLTSGNEKLFF. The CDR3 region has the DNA TGTGCCAGCAGATCAGGACTCACGAGCGGTAATGAAAAACTGTTTTTT.

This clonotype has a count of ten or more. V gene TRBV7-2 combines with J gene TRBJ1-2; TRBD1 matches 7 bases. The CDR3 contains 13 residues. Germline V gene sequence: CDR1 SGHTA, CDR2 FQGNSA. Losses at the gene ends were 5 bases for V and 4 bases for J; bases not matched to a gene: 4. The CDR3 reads CASSPGQSYGYTF. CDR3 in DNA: TGTGCCAGCAGCCCGGGACAGAGCTATGGCTACACCTTC.

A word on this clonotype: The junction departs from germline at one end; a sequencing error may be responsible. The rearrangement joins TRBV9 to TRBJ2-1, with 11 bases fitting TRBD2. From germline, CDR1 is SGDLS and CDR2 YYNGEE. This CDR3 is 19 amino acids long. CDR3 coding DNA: TGTGCCAGCAGCCCCCGGACAGGTAGCGGGGGGGCCTCCTACAATGAACAGTTCTTC. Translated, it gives CASSPRTGSGGASYNEQFF.

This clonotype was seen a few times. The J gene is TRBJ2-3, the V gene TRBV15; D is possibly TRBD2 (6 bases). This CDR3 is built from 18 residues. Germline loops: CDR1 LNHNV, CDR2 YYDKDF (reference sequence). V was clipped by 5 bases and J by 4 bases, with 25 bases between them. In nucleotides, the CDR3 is TGTGCCACCAGCCGACAAAAGAGGTTGAGACTAGAGGCAGATACGCAGTATTTT. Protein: CATSRQKRLRLEADTQYF.

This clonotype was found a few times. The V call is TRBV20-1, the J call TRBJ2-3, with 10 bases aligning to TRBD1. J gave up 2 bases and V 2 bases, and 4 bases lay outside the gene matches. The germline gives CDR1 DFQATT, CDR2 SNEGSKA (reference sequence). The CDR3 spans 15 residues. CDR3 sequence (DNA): TGCAGTGCTAGAACGGGACAGGGGAACACAGATACGCAGTATTTT. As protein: CSARTGQGNTDTQYF.

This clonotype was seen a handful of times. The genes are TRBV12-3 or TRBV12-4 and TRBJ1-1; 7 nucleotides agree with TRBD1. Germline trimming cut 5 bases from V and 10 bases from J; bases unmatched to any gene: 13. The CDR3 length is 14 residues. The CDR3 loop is CASSRTLQGLVAFF. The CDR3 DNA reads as TGTGCCAGCAGTCGGACATTACAGGGGCTCGTAGCTTTCTTT.

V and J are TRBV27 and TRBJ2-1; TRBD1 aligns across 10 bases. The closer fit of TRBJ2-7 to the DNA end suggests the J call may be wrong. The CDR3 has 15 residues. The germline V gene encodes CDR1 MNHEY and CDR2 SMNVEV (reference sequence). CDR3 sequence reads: CASRTTGGSYNEQYF. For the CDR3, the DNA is TGTGCCAGCAGAACGACAGGGGGCTCCTACAATGAGCAGTACTTC.

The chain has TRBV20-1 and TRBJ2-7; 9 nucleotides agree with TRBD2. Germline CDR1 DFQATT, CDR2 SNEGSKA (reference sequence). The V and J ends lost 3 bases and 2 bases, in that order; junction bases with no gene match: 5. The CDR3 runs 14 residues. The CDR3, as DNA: TGCAGTGCTAGCGCGGCGGGAGGGGCCTACGAGCAGTACTTC. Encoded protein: CSASAAGGAYEQYF.

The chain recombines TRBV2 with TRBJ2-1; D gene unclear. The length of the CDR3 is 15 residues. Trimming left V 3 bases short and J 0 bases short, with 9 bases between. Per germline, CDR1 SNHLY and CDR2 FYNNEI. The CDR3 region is CASSDGHSSYNEQFF. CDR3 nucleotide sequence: TGTGCCAGCAGTGACGGGCATAGCTCCTACAATGAGCAGTTCTTC.

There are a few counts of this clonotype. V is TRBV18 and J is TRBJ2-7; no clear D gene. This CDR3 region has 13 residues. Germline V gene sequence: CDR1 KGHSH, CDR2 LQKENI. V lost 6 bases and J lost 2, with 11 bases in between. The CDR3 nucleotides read TGTGCCAGCTCCTCCGTTGGCACCTACGAGCAGTACTTC. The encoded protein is CASSSVGTYEQYF.

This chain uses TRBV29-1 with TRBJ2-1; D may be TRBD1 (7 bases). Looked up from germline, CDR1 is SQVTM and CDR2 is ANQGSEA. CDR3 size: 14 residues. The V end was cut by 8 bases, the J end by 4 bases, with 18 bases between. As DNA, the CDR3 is TGCAGCCATAGACAGGGAGGCCCTTACAATGAGCAGTTCTTC. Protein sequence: CSHRQGGPYNEQFF.

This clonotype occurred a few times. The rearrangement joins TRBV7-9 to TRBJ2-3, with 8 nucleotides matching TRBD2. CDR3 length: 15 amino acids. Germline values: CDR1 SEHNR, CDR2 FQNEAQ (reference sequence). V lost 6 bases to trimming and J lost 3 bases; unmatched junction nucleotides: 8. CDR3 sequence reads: CASRLAAAETDTQYF. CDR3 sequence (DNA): TGTGCCAGCAGACTAGCGGCGGCCGAGACAGATACGCAGTATTTT.

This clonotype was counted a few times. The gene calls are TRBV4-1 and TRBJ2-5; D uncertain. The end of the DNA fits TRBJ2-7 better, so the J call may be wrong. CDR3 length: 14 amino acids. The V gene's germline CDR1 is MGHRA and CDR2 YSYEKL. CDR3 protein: CASSQGPLWNEQYF. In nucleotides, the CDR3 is TGCGCCAGCAGCCAAGGTCCCCTCTGGAACGAGCAGTACTTC.

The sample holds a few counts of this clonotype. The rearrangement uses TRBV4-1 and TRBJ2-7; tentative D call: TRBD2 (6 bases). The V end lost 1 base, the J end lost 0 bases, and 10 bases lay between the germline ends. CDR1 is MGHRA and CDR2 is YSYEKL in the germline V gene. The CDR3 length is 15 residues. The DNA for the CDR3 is TGCGCCAGCAGCCAAGCGGACTACGACTCCTACGAGCAGTACTTC. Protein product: CASSQADYDSYEQYF.

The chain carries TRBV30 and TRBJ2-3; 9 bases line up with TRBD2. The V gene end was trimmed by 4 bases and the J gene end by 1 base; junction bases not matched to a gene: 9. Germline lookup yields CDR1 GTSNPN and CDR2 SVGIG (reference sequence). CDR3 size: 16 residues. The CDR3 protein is CAWKGTASGGTDTQYF. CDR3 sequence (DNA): TGTGCCTGGAAAGGTACGGCTAGCGGGGGCACAGATACGCAGTATTTT.

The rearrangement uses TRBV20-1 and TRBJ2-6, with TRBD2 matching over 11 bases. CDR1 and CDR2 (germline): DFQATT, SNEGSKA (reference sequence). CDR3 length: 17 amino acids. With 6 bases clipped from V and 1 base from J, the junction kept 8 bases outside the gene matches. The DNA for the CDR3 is TGCAGTGCACGGGGACTAGCGGAACCTTCTGGGGCCAACGTCCTGACTTTC. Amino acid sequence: CSARGLAEPSGANVLTF.

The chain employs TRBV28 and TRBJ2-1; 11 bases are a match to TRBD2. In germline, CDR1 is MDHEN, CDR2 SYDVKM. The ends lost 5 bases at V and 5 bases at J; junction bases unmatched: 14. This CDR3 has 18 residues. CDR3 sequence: CASSVPPKTSGTHNEQFF. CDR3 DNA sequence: TGTGCCAGCAGTGTTCCCCCTAAGACTAGCGGGACCCACAATGAGCAGTTCTTC.